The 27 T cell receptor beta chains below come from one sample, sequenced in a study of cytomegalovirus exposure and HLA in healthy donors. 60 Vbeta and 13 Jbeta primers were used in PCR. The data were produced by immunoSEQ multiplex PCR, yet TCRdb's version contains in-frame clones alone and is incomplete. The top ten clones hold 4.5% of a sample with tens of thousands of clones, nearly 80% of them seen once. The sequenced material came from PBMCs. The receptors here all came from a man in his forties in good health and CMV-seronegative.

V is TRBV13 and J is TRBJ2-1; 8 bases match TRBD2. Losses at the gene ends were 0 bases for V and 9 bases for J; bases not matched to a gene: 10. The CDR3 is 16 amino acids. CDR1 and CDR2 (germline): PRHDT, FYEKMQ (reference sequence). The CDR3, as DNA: TGTGCCAGCAGCTTAGGGACTAGCGATGGGTACGGTGAGCAGTTCTTC. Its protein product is CASSLGTSDGYGEQFF.

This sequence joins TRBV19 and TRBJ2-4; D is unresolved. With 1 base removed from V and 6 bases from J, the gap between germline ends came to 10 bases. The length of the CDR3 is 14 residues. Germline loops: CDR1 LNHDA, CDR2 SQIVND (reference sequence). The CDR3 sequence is CASSIAVTGNIQYF. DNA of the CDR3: TGTGCCAGTAGTATAGCTGTAACGGGAAACATTCAGTACTTC.

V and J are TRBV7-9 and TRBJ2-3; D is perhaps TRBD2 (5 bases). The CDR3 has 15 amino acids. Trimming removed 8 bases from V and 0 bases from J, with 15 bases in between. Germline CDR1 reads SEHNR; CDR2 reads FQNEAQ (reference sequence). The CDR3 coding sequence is TGTGCCAGCGCATTCCCGGGATCTAGCACAGATACGCAGTATTTT. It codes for CASAFPGSSTDTQYF.

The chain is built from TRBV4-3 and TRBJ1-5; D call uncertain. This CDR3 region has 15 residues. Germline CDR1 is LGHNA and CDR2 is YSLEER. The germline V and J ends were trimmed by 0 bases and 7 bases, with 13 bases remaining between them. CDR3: CASSQDLDPGQPQHF. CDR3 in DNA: TGCGCCAGCAGCCAAGATCTCGACCCGGGACAGCCCCAGCATTTT.

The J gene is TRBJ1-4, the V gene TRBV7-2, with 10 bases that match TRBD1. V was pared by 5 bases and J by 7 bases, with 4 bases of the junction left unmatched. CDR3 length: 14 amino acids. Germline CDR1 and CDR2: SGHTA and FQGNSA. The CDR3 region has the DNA TGTGCCAGCAGCCAGGACAGGGGGAGTGAAAAACTGTTTTTT. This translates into CASSQDRGSEKLFF.

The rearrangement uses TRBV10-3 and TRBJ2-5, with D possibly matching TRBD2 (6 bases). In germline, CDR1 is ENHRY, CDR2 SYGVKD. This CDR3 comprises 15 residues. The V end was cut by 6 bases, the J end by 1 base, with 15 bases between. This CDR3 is CAISGDPSVQETQYF. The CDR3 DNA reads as TGTGCCATCAGCGGCGACCCTAGCGTCCAAGAGACCCAGTACTTC.

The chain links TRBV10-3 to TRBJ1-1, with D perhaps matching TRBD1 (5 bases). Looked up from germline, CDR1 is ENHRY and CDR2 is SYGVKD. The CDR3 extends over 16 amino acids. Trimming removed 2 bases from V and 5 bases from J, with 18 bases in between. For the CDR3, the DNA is TGTGCCATCAGTGAGAGGGCAGGTGGTGGGGGGACTGAAGCTTTCTTT. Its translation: CAISERAGGGGTEAFF.

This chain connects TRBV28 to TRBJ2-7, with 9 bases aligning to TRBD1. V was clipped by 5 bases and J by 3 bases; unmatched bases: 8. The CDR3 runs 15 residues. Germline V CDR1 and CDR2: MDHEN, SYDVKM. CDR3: CASSIPGQGYYEQYF. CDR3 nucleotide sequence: TGTGCCAGCAGTATACCGGGACAGGGCTACTACGAGCAGTACTTC.

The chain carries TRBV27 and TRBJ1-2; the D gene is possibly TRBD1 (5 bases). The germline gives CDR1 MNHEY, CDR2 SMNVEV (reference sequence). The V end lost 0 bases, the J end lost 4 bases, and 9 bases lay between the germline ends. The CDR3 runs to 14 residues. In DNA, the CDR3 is TGTGCCAGCAGTTTATCGGGGGGGGTCTATGGCTACACCTTC. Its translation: CASSLSGGVYGYTF.

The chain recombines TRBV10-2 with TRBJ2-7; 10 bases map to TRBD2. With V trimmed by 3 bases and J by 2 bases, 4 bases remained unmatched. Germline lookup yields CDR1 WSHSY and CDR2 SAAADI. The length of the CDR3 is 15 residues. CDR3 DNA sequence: TGCGCCAGCAGTGAAGGAGCGGGAGGGCCCTACGAGCAGTACTTC. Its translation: CASSEGAGGPYEQYF.

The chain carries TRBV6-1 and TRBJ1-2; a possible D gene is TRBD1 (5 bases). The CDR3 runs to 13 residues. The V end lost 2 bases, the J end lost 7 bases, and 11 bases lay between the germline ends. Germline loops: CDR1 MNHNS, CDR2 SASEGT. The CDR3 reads CASSEFQGAGYTF. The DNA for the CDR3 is TGTGCCAGCAGTGAATTCCAGGGTGCTGGCTACACCTTC.

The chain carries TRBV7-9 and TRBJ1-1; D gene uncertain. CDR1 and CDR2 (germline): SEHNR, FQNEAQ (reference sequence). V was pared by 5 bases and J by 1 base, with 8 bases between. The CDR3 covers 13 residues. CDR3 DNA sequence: TGTGCCAGCAGCGCCACACCGAACACTGAAGCTTTCTTT. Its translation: CASSATPNTEAFF.

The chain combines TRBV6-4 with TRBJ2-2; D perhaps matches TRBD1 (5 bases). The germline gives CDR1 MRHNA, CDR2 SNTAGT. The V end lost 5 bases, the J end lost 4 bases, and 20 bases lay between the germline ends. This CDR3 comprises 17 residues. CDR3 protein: CASSPQGETVVTGELFF. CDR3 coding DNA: TGTGCCAGCAGTCCCCAAGGAGAGACAGTGGTCACCGGGGAGCTGTTTTTT.

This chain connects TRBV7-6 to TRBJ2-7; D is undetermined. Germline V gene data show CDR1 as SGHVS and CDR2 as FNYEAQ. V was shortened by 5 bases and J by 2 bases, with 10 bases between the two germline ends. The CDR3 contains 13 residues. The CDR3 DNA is TGTGCCAGCAGCAAAGAGGCAGCCTACGAGCAGTACTTC. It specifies CASSKEAAYEQYF.

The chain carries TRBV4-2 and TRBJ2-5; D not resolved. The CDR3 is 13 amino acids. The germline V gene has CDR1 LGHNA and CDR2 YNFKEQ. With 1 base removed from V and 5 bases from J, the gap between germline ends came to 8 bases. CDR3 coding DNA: TGTGCCAGCAGCCAAGGAACCGGTGAGACCCAGTACTTC. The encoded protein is CASSQGTGETQYF.

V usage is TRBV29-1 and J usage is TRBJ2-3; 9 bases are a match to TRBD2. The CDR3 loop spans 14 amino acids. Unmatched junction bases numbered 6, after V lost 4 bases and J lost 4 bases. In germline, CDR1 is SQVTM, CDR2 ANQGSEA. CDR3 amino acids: CSVGTAGGSDTQYF. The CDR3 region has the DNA TGCAGCGTTGGGACCGCGGGAGGGTCAGATACGCAGTATTTT.

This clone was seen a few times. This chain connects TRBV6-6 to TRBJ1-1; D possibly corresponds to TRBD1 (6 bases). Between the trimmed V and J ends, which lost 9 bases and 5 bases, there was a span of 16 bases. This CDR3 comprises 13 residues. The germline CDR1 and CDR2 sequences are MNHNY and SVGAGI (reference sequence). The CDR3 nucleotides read TGTGCCAGTAGGGCACAGGGAGGGACTGAAGCTTTCTTT. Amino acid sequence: CASRAQGGTEAFF.

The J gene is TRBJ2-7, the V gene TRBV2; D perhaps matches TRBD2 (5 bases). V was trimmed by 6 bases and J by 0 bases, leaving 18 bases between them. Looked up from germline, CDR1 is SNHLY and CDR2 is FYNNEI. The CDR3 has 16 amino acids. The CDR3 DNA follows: TGTGCCAGCAGGGACCGGGATGCCCCCCTCTCCTACGAGCAGTACTTC. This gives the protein CASRDRDAPLSYEQYF.

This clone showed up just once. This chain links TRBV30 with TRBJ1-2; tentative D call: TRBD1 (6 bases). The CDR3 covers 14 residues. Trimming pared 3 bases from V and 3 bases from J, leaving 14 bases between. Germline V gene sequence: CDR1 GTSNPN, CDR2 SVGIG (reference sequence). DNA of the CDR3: TGTGCCTGGAGCCCGGACAGATCACACTATGGCTACACCTTC. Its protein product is CAWSPDRSHYGYTF.

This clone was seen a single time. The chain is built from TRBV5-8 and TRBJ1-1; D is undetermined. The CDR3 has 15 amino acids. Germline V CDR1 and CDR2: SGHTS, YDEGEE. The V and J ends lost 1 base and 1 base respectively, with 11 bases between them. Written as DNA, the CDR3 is TGTGCCAGCAGCTTGAACGCCGCAGGGAACACTGAAGCTTTCTTT. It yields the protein CASSLNAAGNTEAFF.

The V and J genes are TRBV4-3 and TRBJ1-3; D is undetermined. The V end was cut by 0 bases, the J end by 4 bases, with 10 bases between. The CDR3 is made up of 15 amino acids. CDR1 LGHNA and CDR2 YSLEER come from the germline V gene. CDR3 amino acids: CASSQEPGMGNTIYF. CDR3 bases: TGCGCCAGCAGCCAAGAACCCGGGATGGGAAACACCATATATTTT.

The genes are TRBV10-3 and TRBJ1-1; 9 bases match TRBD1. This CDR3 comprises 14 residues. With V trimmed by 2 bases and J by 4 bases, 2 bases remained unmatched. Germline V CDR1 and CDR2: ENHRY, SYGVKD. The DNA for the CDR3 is TGTGCCATCAGTGAGGGACAGGGGAGCACTGAAGCTTTCTTT. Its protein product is CAISEGQGSTEAFF.

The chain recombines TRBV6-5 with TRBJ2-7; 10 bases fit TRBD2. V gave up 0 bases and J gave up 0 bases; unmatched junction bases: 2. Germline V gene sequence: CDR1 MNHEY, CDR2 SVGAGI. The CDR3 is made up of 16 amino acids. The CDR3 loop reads CASSYSSSGSSYEQYF. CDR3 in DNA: TGTGCCAGCAGTTACTCGTCTAGCGGGAGCTCCTACGAGCAGTACTTC.

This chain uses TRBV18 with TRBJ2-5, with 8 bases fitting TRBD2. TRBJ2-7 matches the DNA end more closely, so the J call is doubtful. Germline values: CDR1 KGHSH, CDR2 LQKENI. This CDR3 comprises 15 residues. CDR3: CASSPGGAGDYEQYF. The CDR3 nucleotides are TGTGCCAGCTCACCTGGGGGAGCGGGAGACTACGAGCAGTACTTC.

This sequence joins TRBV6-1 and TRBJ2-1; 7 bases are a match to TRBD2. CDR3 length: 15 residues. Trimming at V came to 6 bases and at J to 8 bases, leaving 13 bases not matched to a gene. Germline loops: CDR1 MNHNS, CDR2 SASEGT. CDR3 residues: CASRSWGEGLDEQFF. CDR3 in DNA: TGTGCCAGCAGGTCCTGGGGGGAGGGCCTAGATGAGCAGTTCTTC.

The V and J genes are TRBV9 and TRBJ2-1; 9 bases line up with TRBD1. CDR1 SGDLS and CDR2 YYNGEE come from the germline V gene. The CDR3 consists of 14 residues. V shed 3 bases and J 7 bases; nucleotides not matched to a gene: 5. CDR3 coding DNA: TGTGCCAGCAGCGGCCCCGGACAGGGGAATGAGCAGTTCTTC. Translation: CASSGPGQGNEQFF.

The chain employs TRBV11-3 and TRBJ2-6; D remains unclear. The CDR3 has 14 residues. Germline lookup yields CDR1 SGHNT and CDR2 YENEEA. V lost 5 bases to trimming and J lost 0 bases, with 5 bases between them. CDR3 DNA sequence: TGTGCCAGCAGCCCAGTCTCTGGGGCCAACGTCCTGACTTTC. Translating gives CASSPVSGANVLTF.